The 25 T cell receptor beta chains reported below all come from one sample, sequenced in a study of OX40 agonist ivuxolimab in advanced cancers. Using immunoSEQ multiplex PCR, the repertoire was profiled, and TCRdb retains in-frame clones only, with some absent. Of roughly 34,000 clones in the sample, about 76% are singletons; the top ten hold about a fifth. The source was CD4+ or CD8+ T cells sorted from blood, collected in a trial of the OX40 agonist ivuxolimab. These receptors all come from an adult with an advanced solid tumor such as melanoma, head and neck, liver or kidney cancer.

V is TRBV27 and J is TRBJ1-6, with D unresolved. Between the trimmed V and J ends, which lost 1 base and 6 bases, there was a span of 4 bases. The CDR3 sequence is 13 residues long. Germline CDR1 is MNHEY and CDR2 is SMNVEV (reference sequence). CDR3 loop: CASSLYSNSPLHF. The CDR3 DNA reads TGTGCCAGCAGTTTATACAGTAATTCACCCCTCCACTTT.

The rearrangement joins TRBV7-8 to TRBJ1-2; D is ambiguous. V gave up 6 bases and J gave up 0 bases, with 8 bases separating them. Germline V CDR1 and CDR2: SGHVS, FQNEAQ. CDR3 length: 13 amino acids. CDR3 sequence: CASRLTANYGYTF. The CDR3 bases are TGTGCCAGCAGATTGACGGCTAACTATGGCTACACCTTC.

V usage is TRBV14 and J usage is TRBJ2-1; a possible D gene is TRBD2 (6 bases). Trimming left V 0 bases short and J 10 bases short, with 16 bases between. Looked up from germline, CDR1 is SGHDN and CDR2 is FVKESK. The CDR3 length is 15 residues. The CDR3 reads CASSQDAGHRGEQFF. CDR3 nucleotide sequence: TGTGCCAGCAGCCAAGATGCGGGGCACCGAGGGGAGCAGTTCTTC. The entire variable domain, with the rest obtained from reference TRBV14 and TRBJ2-1, is as follows: EAGVTQFPSHSVIEKGQTVTLRCDPISGHDNLYWYRRVMGKEIKFLLHFVKESKQDESGMPNNRFLAERTGGTYSTLKVQPAELEDSGVYFCASSQDAGHRGEQFFGPGTRLTVL.

The chain has TRBV4-2 and TRBJ2-7; D might be TRBD1 (12 bases). This CDR3 contains 19 residues. Germline V lookup: CDR1 LGHNA, CDR2 YNFKEQ. V lost 5 bases and J lost 5, with 31 bases in between. CDR3: CASSWDRGRTSGGTNEQYF. As DNA, the CDR3 is TGTGCCAGCAGCTGGGACAGGGGGCGAACTAGCGGGGGTACAAACGAGCAGTACTTC.

The chain employs TRBV5-1 and TRBJ1-1; no reliable D call. Germline V gene lookup returns CDR1 SGHRS and CDR2 YFSETQ. V shed 1 base and J shed 0 bases, with 7 bases lying between them. CDR3 length: 14 residues. The CDR3, as DNA: TGCGCCAGCAGCTTGTACAGTATGAACACTGAAGCTTTCTTT. Encoded protein: CASSLYSMNTEAFF. Supplemented by reference TRBV5-1 and TRBJ1-1, the full variable domain reads KAGVTQTPRYLIKTRGQQVTLSCSPISGHRSVSWYQQTPGQGLQFLFEYFSETQRNKGNFPGRFSGRQFSNSRSEMNVSTLELGDSALYLCASSLYSMNTEAFFGQGTRLTVV.

This clone was seen more than once but under ten times. J is TRBJ1-3 and V is TRBV6-6; D is ambiguous. The V end lost 4 bases, the J end lost 3 bases, and 7 bases lay between the germline ends. Germline V gene sequence: CDR1 MNHNY, CDR2 SVGAGI (reference sequence). The CDR3 covers 13 residues. The CDR3 loop is CASSFLSGNTIYF. CDR3 nucleotide sequence: TGTGCCAGCAGTTTCCTCAGTGGAAACACCATATATTTT.

This chain links TRBV7-9 with TRBJ2-2; possibly TRBD1 for D (5 bases). Germline CDR1 is SEHNR and CDR2 is FQNEAQ (reference sequence). The CDR3 is 14 amino acids. V was cut by 5 bases and J by 1 base, with 8 bases left in between. For the CDR3, the DNA is TGTGCCAGCAGCCCCGACAGGAACACCGGGGAGCTGTTTTTT. Amino acids: CASSPDRNTGELFF.

J is TRBJ2-7 and V is TRBV6-6, with D maybe TRBD1 (6 bases). The V end was cut by 6 bases, the J end by 4 bases, with 10 bases between. CDR3 length: 12 amino acids. Germline V gene sequence: CDR1 MNHNY, CDR2 SVGAGI (reference sequence). In DNA, the CDR3 is TGTGCCAGCAGCCCCCAGGGGTACGAGCAGTACTTC. It codes for CASSPQGYEQYF.

This sequence joins TRBV19 and TRBJ2-1; the D is unclear. The V and J ends lost 7 bases and 0 bases respectively, with 4 bases between them. The germline V gene has CDR1 LNHDA and CDR2 SQIVND (reference sequence). The CDR3 runs 12 residues. CDR3 in amino acids: CASKDSYNEQFF. The CDR3 nucleotides are TGTGCCAGTAAGGACTCCTACAATGAGCAGTTCTTC.

The chain uses TRBV19 and TRBJ1-1, with TRBD1 as a possible D gene (6 bases). The V and J ends lost 7 bases and 0 bases respectively, with 15 bases between them. CDR1 is LNHDA and CDR2 is SQIVND in the germline V gene (reference sequence). The CDR3 is made up of 15 amino acids. The chain's CDR3 is CASKPDRQVNTEAFF. DNA for the CDR3: TGTGCCAGTAAACCCGACCGACAGGTGAACACTGAAGCTTTCTTT.

The rearrangement links TRBV6-6 to TRBJ1-2; tentatively, D is TRBD1 (5 bases). Trimming left V 7 bases short and J 4 bases short, with 13 bases between. The CDR3 is made up of 13 amino acids. CDR1 and CDR2 from the germline V gene are MNHNY and SVGAGI (reference sequence). CDR3 coding DNA: TGTGCCAGCACCCTCACAGGCCTCTATGGCTACACCTTC. Its protein is CASTLTGLYGYTF.

J is TRBJ2-6 and V is TRBV5-1; D is unclear. Germline CDR1 is SGHRS and CDR2 is YFSETQ. CDR3 length: 15 residues. V lost 5 bases and J 0 bases, leaving 9 bases between the germline ends. CDR3 amino acids: CASRPDTSGANVLTF. The CDR3, as DNA: TGCGCCAGCAGACCCGACACCTCTGGGGCCAACGTCCTGACTTTC.

This rearrangement joins TRBV10-3 to TRBJ2-7, with D possibly being TRBD2 (6 bases). Trimming took off 2 bases at V and 5 bases at J, with 10 bases between the two ends. This CDR3 comprises 13 residues. Germline CDR1 ENHRY, CDR2 SYGVKD. For the CDR3, the DNA is TGTGCCATCAGTGAGCCGGGGGTTAACGAGCAGTACTTC. It yields the protein CAISEPGVNEQYF.

In its sample, this clone was seen a few times. This sequence joins TRBV5-6 and TRBJ2-2, with 7 bases matching TRBD1. The CDR3 contains 17 residues. Germline loops: CDR1 SGHDT, CDR2 YYEEEE. The V segment lost 0 bases and the J segment 5 bases; nucleotides outside the gene matches: 10. In DNA form, the CDR3 reads TGTGCCAGCAGCTTGGCCTTCTGGACAGGTCGGACCGGGGAGCTGTTTTTT. This gives the protein CASSLAFWTGRTGELFF.

This CDR3 is CASGLDGNQQYV. Here the CDR3 DNA reads TGTGCTAGTGGTTTAGACGGGAACCAGCAGTACGTC. The rearrangement joins TRBV12-5 to TRBJ2-7; D perhaps matches TRBD2 (5 bases). The CDR3 extends over 12 amino acids. Germline V CDR1 and CDR2: LGHNT, FRNRAP. V gave up 3 bases and J gave up 8 bases, with 11 bases separating them.

Within the sample, this clone is medium-sized. V gene TRBV10-2 combines with J gene TRBJ1-1; D uncertain. This CDR3 has 14 amino acids. CDR1 WSHSY and CDR2 SAAADI come from the germline V gene. Deletions cut 0 bases from V and 4 bases from J, with 9 bases between. CDR3 residues: CASSESQAGTEAFF. The CDR3 nucleotides are TGCGCCAGCAGTGAGTCGCAGGCTGGCACTGAAGCTTTCTTT.

Comment on this clone: Relative to the germline gene, one junction end is altered; a read error may explain this. J is TRBJ2-5 and V is TRBV20-1; maybe TRBD2 (6 bases). Germline V gene data show CDR1 as DFQATT and CDR2 as SNEGSKA (reference sequence). The CDR3 covers 11 residues. CDR3 DNA sequence: TGTTCATGGGGACTCCAAGAGACCCAGTACTTC. Its protein product is CSWGLQETQYF.

V gene TRBV19 combines with J gene TRBJ2-5; D is uncertain. This CDR3 is built from 14 residues. The germline V gene encodes CDR1 LNHDA and CDR2 SQIVND (reference sequence). Trimming shortened V by 9 bases and J by 0 bases, and 14 bases separated the two germline ends. This CDR3 reads CASISPTDQETQYF. The CDR3 nucleotides are TGTGCCAGCATTAGTCCGACCGACCAAGAGACCCAGTACTTC.

V is TRBV4-1 and J is TRBJ2-1, with 12 bases aligning to TRBD2. V lost 4 bases and J lost 10; bases outside the gene matches: 20. CDR3 length: 19 amino acids. Germline V gene lookup returns CDR1 MGHRA and CDR2 YSYEKL. The CDR3 bases are TGCGCCAGCAGCCTCACTCCCCCCGGACTAGCGGGAAGGGTCGCCGAGCAGTTCTTC. It translates to CASSLTPPGLAGRVAEQFF.

The rearrangement links TRBV5-1 to TRBJ1-1, with 9 bases aligning to TRBD1. Germline lookup yields CDR1 SGHRS and CDR2 YFSETQ. The CDR3 length is 13 residues. Trimming at V came to 4 bases and at J to 4 bases, leaving 2 bases not matched to a gene. The CDR3 sequence: CASSQTGGTEAFF. The CDR3, as DNA: TGCGCCAGCAGCCAGACAGGGGGCACTGAAGCTTTCTTT.

This clone was seen a few times. CDR3 sequence reads: CASSIDRSGNTIYF. In nucleotides, the CDR3 is TGTGCCAGTAGTATAGATCGGAGCGGAAACACCATATATTTT. The chain carries TRBV19 and TRBJ1-3, with D unresolved. The V end was cut by 0 bases, the J end by 4 bases, with 7 bases between. CDR1 LNHDA and CDR2 SQIVND come from the germline V gene (reference sequence). This CDR3 is built from 14 residues.

This clone was observed once. This chain connects TRBV9 to TRBJ2-3; TRBD1 matches 7 bases. Germline V gives CDR1 SGDLS, CDR2 YYNGEE. This CDR3 contains 15 residues. The ends lost 0 bases at V and 2 bases at J; junction bases unmatched: 3. The CDR3 sequence is CASSVETGFTDTQYF. The CDR3 DNA follows: TGTGCCAGCAGCGTAGAGACAGGGTTCACAGATACGCAGTATTTT.

The chain joins TRBV7-7 to TRBJ2-5; tentative D call: TRBD1 (6 bases). V was shortened by 1 base and J by 5 bases, with 8 bases between the two germline ends. The V gene's germline CDR1 is SSHAT and CDR2 FNYEAQ (reference sequence). This CDR3 comprises 13 residues. In nucleotides, the CDR3 is TGTGCCAGCAGCTTAGGGCAGGGGGAGACCCAGTACTTC. This translates into CASSLGQGETQYF.

The rearrangement links TRBV10-2 to TRBJ2-7, with D possibly TRBD1 on 5 matching bases. V lost 1 base and J lost 3, with 13 bases in between. This CDR3 comprises 15 residues. Germline V CDR1 and CDR2: WSHSY, SAAADI. DNA for the CDR3: TGCGCCAGCAGTGAGTTAGGGGCTGCCTTCTACGAGCAGTACTTC. It is translated as CASSELGAAFYEQYF.

The chain joins TRBV6-6 to TRBJ2-3; D perhaps matches TRBD2 (5 bases). This CDR3 is 15 amino acids long. The germline V and J ends were trimmed by 6 bases and 5 bases, with 18 bases remaining between them. Germline loops: CDR1 MNHNY, CDR2 SVGAGI (reference sequence). CDR3: CASSPTRFPIDTQYF. CDR3 DNA sequence: TGTGCCAGCAGCCCCACTAGATTCCCGATAGATACGCAGTATTTT.